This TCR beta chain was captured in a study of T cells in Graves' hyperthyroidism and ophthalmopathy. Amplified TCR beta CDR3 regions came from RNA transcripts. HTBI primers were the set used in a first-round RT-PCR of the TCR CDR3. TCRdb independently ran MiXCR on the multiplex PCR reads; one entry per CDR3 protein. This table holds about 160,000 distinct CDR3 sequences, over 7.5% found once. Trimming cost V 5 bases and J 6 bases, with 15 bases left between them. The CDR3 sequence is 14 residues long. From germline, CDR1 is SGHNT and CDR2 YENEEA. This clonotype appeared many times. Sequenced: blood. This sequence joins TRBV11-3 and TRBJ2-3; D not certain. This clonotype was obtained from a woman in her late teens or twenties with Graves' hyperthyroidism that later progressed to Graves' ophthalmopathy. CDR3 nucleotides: TGTGCCAGCAGCCTCAAAGCGCCCGAGGATACGCAGTATTTT. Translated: CASSLKAPEDTQYF.